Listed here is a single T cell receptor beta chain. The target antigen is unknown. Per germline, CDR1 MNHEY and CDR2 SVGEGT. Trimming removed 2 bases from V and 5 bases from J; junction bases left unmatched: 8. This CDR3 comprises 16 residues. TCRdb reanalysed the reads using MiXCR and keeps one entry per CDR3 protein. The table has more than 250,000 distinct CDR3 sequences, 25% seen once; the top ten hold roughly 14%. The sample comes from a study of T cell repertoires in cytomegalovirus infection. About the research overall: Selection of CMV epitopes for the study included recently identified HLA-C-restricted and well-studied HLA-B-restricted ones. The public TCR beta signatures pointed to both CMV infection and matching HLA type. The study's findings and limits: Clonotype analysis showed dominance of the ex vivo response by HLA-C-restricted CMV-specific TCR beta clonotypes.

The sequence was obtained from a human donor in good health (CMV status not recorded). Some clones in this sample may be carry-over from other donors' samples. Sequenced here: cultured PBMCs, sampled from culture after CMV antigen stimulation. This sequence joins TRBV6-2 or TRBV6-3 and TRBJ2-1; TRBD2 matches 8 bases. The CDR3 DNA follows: TGTGCCAGCAGTTACCCCCCACTAGCGGCTAACAATGAGCAGTTCTTC. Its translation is CASSYPPLAANNEQFF.